This T cell receptor (beta chain) is from a study of T cells in Graves' hyperthyroidism and ophthalmopathy. From RNA transcripts, TCR beta CDR3 regions were amplified. During a first-round RT-PCR of the TCR CDR3, the HTBI primer set was used. MiXCR, run by TCRdb on the multiplex PCR reads, gives a single entry per CDR3 protein. The sample contains 500,000 to 750,000 distinct CDR3 sequences, around 46% of which appear only once. V was pared by 1 base and J by 0 bases, with 1 base of the junction left unmatched. Germline CDR1 is SGHRS and CDR2 is YFSETQ. CDR3 size: 15 residues. Clinical symptoms, serum thyroxine and TRAb, thyroid ultrasound and orbital computed tomography together formed the diagnostic basis.

The clonotype comes from a woman between 18 and 30 years old with Graves' hyperthyroidism. The specimen sequenced was peripheral blood or thyroid tissue (not recorded which). J is TRBJ2-1 and V is TRBV5-1, with 7 bases matching TRBD1. The CDR3 DNA follows: TGCGCCAGCAGCTTGAGGGACAGCTCCTACAATGAGCAGTTCTTC. Protein sequence: CASSLRDSSYNEQFF.